The present entry profiles one TCR beta chain with its context. The sample comes from a study of human T cells and chemical hapten exposure. Study as a whole: Chiefly women, the patients showed alopecia areata, totalis or universalis.

Via MiXCR, TCRdb re-called the RACE reads, giving one row per CDR3 protein. The sample has about 380,000 distinct CDR3 sequences, roughly 4.8% seen once. CDR3 length equals 14 residues. V lost 3 bases, J lost 2 bases, and 4 bases stayed unmatched. CDR1 is LNHDA, CDR2 SQIVND, per germline (reference sequence). Time point: patch test 1, 2 weeks after DPC sensitization. Treatment reported: therapeutic diphenylcyclopropenone sensitization with weekly scalp DPC. The template was total RNA from unfractionated whole blood. The chain couples TRBV19 to TRBJ2-7; 7 bases align to TRBD1. The receptor comes from a woman aged 45-60 years with alopecia areata. Some clones in this sample may be carry-over from other donors' samples. The source was whole blood, collected in connection with sensitization to the hapten diphenylcyclopropenone (DPC). For the CDR3, the DNA is TGTGCCAGTAGTATGGGACAGCGCCCCTACGAGCAGTACTTC. Protein product: CASSMGQRPYEQYF.